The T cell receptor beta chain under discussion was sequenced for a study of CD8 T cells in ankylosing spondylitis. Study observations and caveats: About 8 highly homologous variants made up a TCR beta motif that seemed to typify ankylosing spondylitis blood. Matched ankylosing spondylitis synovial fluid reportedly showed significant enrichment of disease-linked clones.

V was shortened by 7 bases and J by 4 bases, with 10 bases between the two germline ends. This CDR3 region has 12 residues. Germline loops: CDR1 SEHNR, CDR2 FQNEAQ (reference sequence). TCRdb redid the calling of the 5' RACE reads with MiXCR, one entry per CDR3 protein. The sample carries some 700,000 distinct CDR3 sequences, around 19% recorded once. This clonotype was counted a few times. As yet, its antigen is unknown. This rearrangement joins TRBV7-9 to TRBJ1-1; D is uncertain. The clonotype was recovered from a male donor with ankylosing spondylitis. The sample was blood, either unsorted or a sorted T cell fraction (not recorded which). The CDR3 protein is CASTPWGTEAFF. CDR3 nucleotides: TGTGCCAGCACCCCCTGGGGCACTGAAGCTTTCTTT. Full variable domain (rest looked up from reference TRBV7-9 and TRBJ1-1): DTGVSQNPRHKITKRGQNVTFRCDPISEHNRLYWYRQTLGQGPEFLTYFQNEAQLEKSRLLSDRFSAERPKGSFSTLEIQRTEQGDSAMYLCASTPWGTEAFFGQGTRLTVV.